The next 28 T cell receptor beta chains were all read from a single sample in a study of regulatory T cells in long-lasting Graves disease. Relying on iRepertoire HTBI primers and Arm-PCR of CDR3 regions, the team built TCR beta libraries. TCRdb fed the multiplex PCR reads into MiXCR, producing one record per CDR3 protein. The data show 650,000 to 850,000 distinct CDR3 sequences, 25% to 35% seen once. Regarding time point: persistent/refractory GD, antithyroid drugs over 5 years with positive TRAb. RNA extracted from PBMCs served as the sequencing template. This material consisted of peripheral blood mononuclear cells (PBMCs), taken when the disease was refractory, from a patient treated with antithyroid drugs. Receptor source: a female donor with Graves disease.

This rearrangement joins TRBV28 to TRBJ1-5; D might be TRBD1 (6 bases). The germline V and J ends were trimmed by 6 bases and 7 bases, with 13 bases remaining between them. Looked up from germline, CDR1 is MDHEN and CDR2 is SYDVKM. There are 13 residues in the CDR3. CDR3 coding DNA: TGTGCCAGCAGAGACCTGGGGGGCCAGCCCCAGCATTTT. Translated: CASRDLGGQPQHF.

This clonotype has a count of ten or more. The rearrangement links TRBV2 to TRBJ2-7; the match to TRBD1 covers 9 bases. This CDR3 region has 15 residues. J was trimmed by 4 bases and V by 4 bases; bases with no gene match: 8. The V gene's germline CDR1 is SNHLY and CDR2 FYNNEI. The CDR3 DNA reads TGTGCCAGCAGTGGACAGGGGGATACAGAGTACGAGCAGTACTTC. It specifies CASSGQGDTEYEQYF.

The gene calls are TRBV12-3 or TRBV12-4 and TRBJ2-5, with 11 nucleotides matching TRBD2. TRBJ2-1 matches the DNA end more closely, so the J call is doubtful. CDR3 length: 15 residues. The CDR3 protein is CASSLARLAGGEQFF. In nucleotides, the CDR3 is TGTGCCAGCAGTTTAGCTCGGCTAGCGGGAGGCGAGCAGTTCTTC.

This clonotype was detected many times. V usage is TRBV12-3 or TRBV12-4 and J usage is TRBJ1-1; no clear D gene. V lost 3 bases and J lost 7, with 15 bases in between. This CDR3 is built from 14 residues. In DNA form, the CDR3 reads TGTGCCAGCAGTTTGCACCGGAGGGTGGGTGAAGCTTTCTTT. Protein: CASSLHRRVGEAFF.

This clonotype was counted between two and nine times. The V gene is TRBV11-3, the J gene TRBJ2-1; D gene ambiguous. V lost 2 bases, J lost 5 bases, and 7 bases lay in between. There are 13 residues in the CDR3. Germline CDR1 reads SGHNT; CDR2 reads YENEEA. CDR3 in amino acids: CASSLRENNEQFF. The CDR3 DNA is TGTGCCAGCAGCTTACGAGAAAACAATGAGCAGTTCTTC.

V gene TRBV20-1 combines with J gene TRBJ2-2; no reliable D call. Trimming took off 3 bases at V and 6 bases at J, with 8 bases between the two ends. Per the germline V gene, CDR1 is DFQATT and CDR2 is SNEGSKA (reference sequence). This CDR3 has 12 amino acids. The CDR3 DNA follows: TGCAGTGCTAGGGGTGGGCCCGGGGAGCTGTTTTTT. Amino acid sequence: CSARGGPGELFF.

This clonotype was counted a few times. The rearrangement links TRBV3-1 to TRBJ1-2, with D perhaps matching TRBD1 (6 bases). Trimming removed 4 bases from V and 7 bases from J, with 13 bases in between. This CDR3 spans 13 amino acids. Germline lookup yields CDR1 LGHDT and CDR2 YNNKEL (reference sequence). CDR3: CASSPDSVSGYTF. Here the CDR3 DNA reads TGTGCCAGCAGCCCGGACAGTGTCAGTGGCTACACCTTC.

This clonotype was counted between two and nine times. The chain links TRBV5-1 to TRBJ2-7; the D gene is possibly TRBD1 (6 bases). The germline V and J ends were trimmed by 1 base and 3 bases, with 14 bases remaining between them. The CDR3 covers 15 residues. CDR1 is SGHRS, CDR2 YFSETQ, per germline. CDR3 loop: CASSLSGDKIYEQYF. CDR3 sequence (DNA): TGCGCCAGCAGCTTGTCAGGGGACAAAATCTACGAGCAGTACTTC.

V and J are TRBV5-6 and TRBJ1-1, with D hard to call. CDR3 size: 12 residues. The germline V and J ends were trimmed by 2 bases and 6 bases, with 8 bases remaining between them. Germline values: CDR1 SGHDT, CDR2 YYEEEE. The CDR3 coding sequence is TGTGCCAGCAGCTTCTTGAGCGCTGAAGCTTTCTTT. Residues: CASSFLSAEAFF.

The CDR3 nucleotides read TGTGCCAGCAGCGTAGCCGACGAGTCTGGGACCCAGTACTTC. It specifies CASSVADESGTQYF. The V gene is TRBV9, the J gene TRBJ2-5, with unresolved D. From germline, CDR1 is SGDLS and CDR2 YYNGEE. V was trimmed by 0 bases and J by 7 bases, leaving 13 bases between them. The CDR3 runs 14 residues.

This clonotype was seen repeatedly, ten times or more. V and J are TRBV6-1 and TRBJ1-5; D remains ambiguous. Germline values: CDR1 MNHNS, CDR2 SASEGT. With 0 bases removed from V and 5 bases from J, the gap between germline ends came to 5 bases. The length of the CDR3 is 13 residues. Here the CDR3 reads CASSEAHDQPQHF. CDR3 nucleotide sequence: TGTGCCAGCAGTGAAGCGCATGATCAGCCCCAGCATTTT.

The V gene is TRBV3-1, the J gene TRBJ1-2; D uncertain. The CDR3 runs 13 residues. The germline V gene encodes CDR1 LGHDT and CDR2 YNNKEL (reference sequence). Trimming shortened V by 3 bases and J by 7 bases, and 12 bases separated the two germline ends. As DNA, the CDR3 is TGTGCCAGCAGCCAGAACGGGCTGCGTGGCTACACCTTC. Encoded protein: CASSQNGLRGYTF.

The chain links TRBV29-1 to TRBJ2-2; 9 bases line up with TRBD1. This CDR3 contains 13 residues. Germline V gene lookup returns CDR1 SQVTM and CDR2 ANQGSEA. V lost 6 bases, J lost 5 bases, and 4 bases stayed unmatched. The CDR3 coding sequence is TGCAGCGTCTGGGGACAGGGTACCGGGGAGCTGTTTTTT. Translated: CSVWGQGTGELFF.

Notes on this clonotype: Possible read error: a much larger clone is one base away. The rearrangement joins TRBV6-1 to TRBJ1-1, with a possible D match to TRBD1 (5 bases). The CDR3 is made up of 13 amino acids. V was shortened by 4 bases and J by 4 bases, with 10 bases between the two germline ends. Germline V gene lookup returns CDR1 MNHNS and CDR2 SASEGT. As DNA, the CDR3 is TGTGCCAGCAGTGCGGGACCGCCCACTGAAGCTTTCTTT. Residues: CASSAGPPTEAFF.

This clonotype showed up just a few times. The J gene is TRBJ1-1, the V gene TRBV29-1; possibly TRBD1 for D (5 bases). Trimming stripped 6 bases from V and 1 base from J, with 15 bases between. The length of the CDR3 is 14 residues. From germline, CDR1 is SQVTM and CDR2 ANQGSEA. The CDR3 spells CSVHTGGANTEAFF. The CDR3 nucleotides read TGCAGCGTCCACACGGGAGGGGCGAACACTGAAGCTTTCTTT.

Remarks on this clonotype: A much larger clone differs by one base, so this may be a read error. The rearrangement links TRBV6-5 to TRBJ2-7; perhaps TRBD1 as D (6 bases). The CDR3 totals 14 residues. Germline values: CDR1 MNHEY, CDR2 SVGAGI. Trimming took off 0 bases at V and 2 bases at J, with 8 bases between the two ends. Here the CDR3 DNA reads TGTGCCAGCAGTTACTCTGGGGGCCCCTACGAGCAGTACTTC. Its protein product is CASSYSGGPYEQYF.

The V call is TRBV20-1, the J call TRBJ2-7; D is perhaps TRBD1 (6 bases). The CDR3 extends over 14 amino acids. Trimming removed 0 bases from V and 4 bases from J, with 13 bases in between. Germline CDR1 DFQATT, CDR2 SNEGSKA (reference sequence). The CDR3 nucleotides read TGCAGTGCTAGAGATATGGGGGCCGTGTACGAGCAGTACTTC. Its translation is CSARDMGAVYEQYF.

On this clonotype itself: This may come from a read error, since a much larger clone is one base off. This chain uses TRBV12-3 or TRBV12-4 with TRBJ2-2; 8 bases are a match to TRBD2. CDR3 size: 15 residues. V dropped 5 bases and J dropped 8; count of bases not matched to a gene: 10. The chain's CDR3 is CASSLSSGSAGELFF. Here the CDR3 DNA reads TGTGCCAGCAGTCTCTCCAGCGGGAGTGCTGGGGAGCTGTTTTTT.

With regard to this clonotype: Since a much larger clone is just one base distant, this may be a read error. The rearrangement joins TRBV6-5 to TRBJ2-5; D uncertain. This CDR3 contains 14 residues. The germline V gene has CDR1 MNHEY and CDR2 SVGAGI. Trimming left V 0 bases short and J 2 bases short, with 7 bases between. The CDR3 DNA is TGTGCCAGCAGTTACTCGAGTTTTCAAGAGACCCAGTACTTC. Amino acid sequence: CASSYSSFQETQYF.

Concerning this clonotype: At one of its ends the junction is not consistent with the germline gene, which may arise from a read error. The chain combines TRBV12-3 or TRBV12-4 with TRBJ2-2, with unresolved D. The CDR3 extends over 14 amino acids. The CDR3 here is CASRHGPNAGELFF. The DNA for the CDR3 is TGTGCCAGCAGGCACGGACCGAACGCCGGGGAGCTGTTTTTT.

This clonotype has more than one count but fewer than ten. This sequence joins TRBV7-2 and TRBJ2-7, with TRBD1 matching 8 bases. From germline, CDR1 is SGHTA and CDR2 FQGNSA. Unmatched junction bases numbered 8, after V lost 1 base and J lost 3 bases. The CDR3 contains 16 residues. CDR3 coding DNA: TGTGCCAGCAGCTTAGGGTTTCAGGGGGCGCACTACGAGCAGTACTTC. This encodes CASSLGFQGAHYEQYF.

The genes are TRBV12-3 or TRBV12-4 and TRBJ2-5; 7 bases agree with TRBD1. V lost 5 bases to trimming and J lost 5 bases; unmatched junction nucleotides: 8. The CDR3 is 14 residues long. CDR3 loop: CASSRTGVYETQYF. The CDR3 DNA reads TGTGCCAGCAGTCGAACAGGGGTTTACGAGACCCAGTACTTC.

This clonotype was detected ten times or more. The chain links TRBV20-1 to TRBJ1-1, with D hard to call. This CDR3 comprises 13 residues. The germline V gene has CDR1 DFQATT and CDR2 SNEGSKA (reference sequence). V lost 2 bases and J lost 1, with 8 bases in between. In nucleotides, the CDR3 is TGCAGTGCTAGACAGCCAGCGAACACTGAAGCTTTCTTT. Protein: CSARQPANTEAFF.

The chain has TRBV3-1 and TRBJ1-5; D is uncertain. This CDR3 comprises 15 residues. The V end lost 3 bases, the J end lost 0 bases, and 9 bases lay between the germline ends. Germline V lookup: CDR1 LGHDT, CDR2 YNNKEL (reference sequence). The CDR3 DNA follows: TGTGCCAGCAGCCAGGGCAGGACTAGCAATCAGCCCCAGCATTTT. Translated, it gives CASSQGRTSNQPQHF. Looking up the rest from reference TRBV3-1 and TRBJ1-5 gives the full variable domain: DTAVSQTPKYLVTQMGNDKSIKCEQNLGHDTMYWYKQDSKKFLKIMFSYNNKELIINETVPNRFSPKSPDKAHLNLHINSLELGDSAVYFCASSQGRTSNQPQHFGDGTRLSIL.

This clonotype was picked up a small number of times. V and J are TRBV20-1 and TRBJ2-7; no firm D call. This CDR3 is 11 amino acids long. V lost 1 base to trimming and J lost 3 bases, with 4 bases between them. Germline V lookup: CDR1 DFQATT, CDR2 SNEGSKA (reference sequence). The CDR3 sequence: CSARAHYEQYF. The DNA of the CDR3 is TGCAGTGCTAGAGCCCACTACGAGCAGTACTTC.

This clonotype was detected ten times or more. This chain joins TRBV10-1 and TRBJ2-5; TRBD2 aligns across 11 bases. Germline-derived CDR1 and CDR2 are WNHNN and SYGVQD (reference sequence). CDR3 length equals 16 residues. V was clipped by 0 bases and J by 6 bases; unmatched bases: 6. For the CDR3, the DNA is TGCGCCAGCAGTGAGTCGGGGGCTAGCGGGAGGAAGACCCAGTACTTC. It yields the protein CASSESGASGRKTQYF.

Only a few counts were recorded for this clonotype. The chain carries TRBV6-2 or TRBV6-3 and TRBJ1-5; perhaps TRBD1 as D (5 bases). The germline V gene has CDR1 MNHEY and CDR2 SVGEGT. This CDR3 has 14 residues. Trimming took off 0 bases at V and 6 bases at J, with 9 bases between the two ends. The CDR3 protein is CASSYSVGGQPQHF. DNA for the CDR3: TGTGCCAGCAGTTACTCGGTTGGGGGTCAGCCCCAGCATTTT.

In its sample, this clonotype was seen a few times. This chain links TRBV29-1 with TRBJ2-7, with D possibly TRBD1 on 6 matching bases. The V end was cut by 4 bases, the J end by 0 bases, with 19 bases between. The CDR3 loop spans 16 amino acids. Germline assignment: CDR1 SQVTM and CDR2 ANQGSEA. CDR3 in DNA: TGCAGCGTTGTGCAAACTCCGGGACAAAACTCCTACGAGCAGTACTTC. Its protein is CSVVQTPGQNSYEQYF.